One sample yielded the 10 T cell receptor beta chains listed below, sequenced in a study of blood T cell repertoires in COVID-19 (TCRdb year 2020). The library came from the immunoSEQ multiplex PCR assay. The source is immuneACCESS, and TCRdb retained only in-frame sequences with V and J called. Part of the clones is not carried over; for the studies checked, unresolved V genes explain less than half of this, and the remainder is unexplained. Present in this sample are 200,000 or so clones, 80% of which were seen just once. The ten largest clones take up less than 7% of the sample. Sequenced sample: peripheral blood. The receptors here all came from a woman aged 70-85 years with acute or convalescent COVID-19.

V gene TRBV28 combines with J gene TRBJ2-7, with D possibly being TRBD2 (5 bases). The germline V and J ends were trimmed by 6 bases and 0 bases, with 6 bases remaining between them. The CDR3 has 12 residues. CDR1 and CDR2 from the germline V gene are MDHEN and SYDVKM. The CDR3, as DNA: TGTGCCAGCAGCCGGGGCTCCTACGAGCAGTACTTC. It specifies CASSRGSYEQYF.

The genes are TRBV9 and TRBJ2-3; D is possibly TRBD2 (6 bases). The germline V and J ends were trimmed by 3 bases and 0 bases, with 8 bases remaining between them. The CDR3 is made up of 14 amino acids. CDR1 is SGDLS and CDR2 is YYNGEE in the germline V gene. The CDR3, as DNA: TGTGCCAGCAGCGATAGCGGCAGCACAGATACGCAGTATTTT. This gives the protein CASSDSGSTDTQYF.

The rearrangement uses TRBV29-1 and TRBJ2-7, with 11 bases aligning to TRBD2. The V gene's germline CDR1 is SQVTM and CDR2 ANQGSEA. The CDR3 runs to 17 residues. Trimming took 0 bases from V and 5 from J; bases not matched to a gene: 12. Here the CDR3 reads CSVEDGTSGSVRNEQYF. The CDR3 coding sequence is TGCAGCGTTGAAGACGGCACTAGCGGGAGCGTTCGGAACGAGCAGTACTTC.

CDR3 residues: CASRPKDRAFGYTF. The CDR3 coding sequence is TGTGCCAGCAGGCCAAAGGACAGGGCCTTTGGCTACACCTTC. The chain uses TRBV5-4 and TRBJ1-2; TRBD1 matches at 8 bases. The CDR3 sequence is 14 residues long. Germline lookup yields CDR1 SGHNT and CDR2 YYREEE (reference sequence). Losses at the gene ends were 5 bases for V and 7 bases for J; bases not matched to a gene: 10.

The CDR3 loop reads CASSSGVRGRAAEQYF. The DNA for the CDR3 is TGTGCCAGCAGTTCTGGTGTGCGGGGCAGGGCGGCCGAGCAGTACTTC. This chain joins TRBV27 and TRBJ2-7; tentatively, D is TRBD2 (6 bases). This CDR3 is built from 16 residues. Germline CDR1 is MNHEY and CDR2 is SMNVEV (reference sequence). V lost 4 bases and J 6 bases, leaving 22 bases between the germline ends.

This rearrangement joins TRBV7-8 to TRBJ1-1, with 7 bases lining up with TRBD1. J lost 10 bases, V lost 4 bases, and 6 bases had no gene match. The germline gives CDR1 SGHVS, CDR2 FQNEAQ. The length of the CDR3 is 12 residues. The CDR3 sequence: CASSSDRVIAFF. CDR3 nucleotides: TGTGCCAGCAGCTCCGACAGGGTCATAGCTTTCTTT.

This rearrangement joins TRBV30 to TRBJ1-6, with D maybe TRBD1 (6 bases). The V end was cut by 5 bases, the J end by 3 bases, with 14 bases between. The CDR3 loop spans 15 amino acids. The germline gives CDR1 GTSNPN, CDR2 SVGIG (reference sequence). The CDR3 sequence: CAWAGAALYNSPLHF. The CDR3 DNA is TGTGCCTGGGCAGGGGCGGCCCTCTATAATTCACCCCTCCACTTT.

This clone was recorded only once. V is TRBV28 and J is TRBJ2-7, with 11 bases aligning to TRBD2. V trimming: 3 bases; J trimming: 3 bases; junction bases outside the gene matches: 19. The CDR3 covers 20 residues. Germline lookup yields CDR1 MDHEN and CDR2 SYDVKM. The CDR3 nucleotides read TGTGCCAGCAGTTTCTACAGGACGTTGAGACTAGCGGGAACTGACTACGAGCAGTACTTC. Protein: CASSFYRTLRLAGTDYEQYF.

The chain has TRBV7-9 and TRBJ2-2; 7 bases align to TRBD1. This CDR3 spans 15 amino acids. Germline V gives CDR1 SEHNR, CDR2 FQNEAQ (reference sequence). V trimming: 3 bases; J trimming: 1 base; junction bases outside the gene matches: 2. The CDR3: CASSFRQGNTGELFF. The DNA for the CDR3 is TGTGCCAGCAGCTTCCGACAGGGGAACACCGGGGAGCTGTTTTTT. The whole variable domain, filled in from reference TRBV7-9 and TRBJ2-2, reads DTGVSQNPRHKITKRGQNVTFRCDPISEHNRLYWYRQTLGQGPEFLTYFQNEAQLEKSRLLSDRFSAERPKGSFSTLEIQRTEQGDSAMYLCASSFRQGNTGELFFGEGSRLTVL.

The chain recombines TRBV28 with TRBJ2-2; possible D gene TRBD2, 6 bases. V dropped 6 bases and J dropped 1 base, with 12 bases sitting between them. Germline CDR1 and CDR2: MDHEN and SYDVKM. This CDR3 region has 15 residues. The CDR3 nucleotides are TGTGCCAGCAGGGACTGGGACTTGAACACCGGGGAGCTGTTTTTT. This sequence encodes CASRDWDLNTGELFF.